This T cell receptor (beta chain) was documented in a study of blood T cell repertoires in COVID-19. Background on the study: The cDNA or gDNA used as material had been derived from T cells, B-cell-depleted T cells, or PBMCs.

As originally analysed: Reference gene primer amplification yielded estimated nucleated cell counts. Method: immunoSEQ multiplex PCR; TCRdb's copy keeps in-frame clones and lacks some. V and J calls and clone size come straight from that table; D and trimming were deduced from the DNA. The sample consists of a few hundred thousand clones, roughly 84% of them appearing once. CDR1 and CDR2 from the germline V gene are LGHDT and YNNKEL (reference sequence). The CDR3 has 13 amino acids. Between the trimmed V and J ends, which lost 4 bases and 1 base, there was a span of 7 bases. The receptor comes from a woman in her sixties who had recovered from COVID-19. V usage is TRBV3-1 (or the pseudogene TRBV3-2) and J usage is TRBJ1-1; D gene ambiguous. Input material: peripheral blood. The CDR3 region has the DNA TGTGCCAGCAGCCCCGCGGGGAACACTGAAGCTTTCTTT. The encoded protein is CASSPAGNTEAFF.